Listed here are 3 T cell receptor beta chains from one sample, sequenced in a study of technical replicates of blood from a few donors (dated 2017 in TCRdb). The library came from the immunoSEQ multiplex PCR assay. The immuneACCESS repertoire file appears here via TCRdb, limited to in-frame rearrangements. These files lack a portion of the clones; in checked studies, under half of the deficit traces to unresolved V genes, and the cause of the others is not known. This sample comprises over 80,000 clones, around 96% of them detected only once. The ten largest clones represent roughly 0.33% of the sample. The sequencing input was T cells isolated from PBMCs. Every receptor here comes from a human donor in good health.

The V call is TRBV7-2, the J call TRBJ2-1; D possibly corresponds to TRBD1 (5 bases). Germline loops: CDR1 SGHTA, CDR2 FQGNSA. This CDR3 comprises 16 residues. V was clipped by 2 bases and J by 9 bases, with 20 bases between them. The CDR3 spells CASSLRSSHARGEQFF. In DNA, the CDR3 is TGTGCCAGCAGCTTACGTTCCTCCCACGCAAGGGGTGAGCAGTTCTTC.

The CDR3 DNA sequence: TGCGCCAGCAGCCAAGGACGGAGCACCCTACCTTACGAGCAGTACTTC. Translated, it gives CASSQGRSTLPYEQYF. The chain combines TRBV4-1 with TRBJ2-7; D call uncertain. Germline CDR1 reads MGHRA; CDR2 reads YSYEKL. This CDR3 comprises 16 residues. Trimming took 1 base from V and 4 from J, leaving 17 bases between them.

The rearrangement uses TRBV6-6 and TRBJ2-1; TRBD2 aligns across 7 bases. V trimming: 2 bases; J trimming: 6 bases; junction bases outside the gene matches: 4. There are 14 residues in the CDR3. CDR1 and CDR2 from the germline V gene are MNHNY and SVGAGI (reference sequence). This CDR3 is CASSYPSGLNEQFF. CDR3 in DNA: TGTGCCAGCAGTTACCCTAGCGGCCTCAATGAGCAGTTCTTC.